This TCR beta chain appears in the sequencing data of a study of response to subunit inactivated influenza vaccine (dated by TCRdb to the late 2010s). For context, the study as a whole: To follow how T cells responded to a trivalent subunit inactivated influenza vaccine, the researchers relied on deep quantitative profiling of the T cell receptor repertoire. Here is what the overall study found, with its caveats: According to the authors, only a limited number of new T cells may be recruited by each seasonal influenza vaccination.

Compared with germline, V lacks 7 bases and J lacks 7 bases; bases without a gene match: 8. In the germline V gene (reference sequence), CDR1 corresponds to DFQATT and CDR2 to SNEGSKA. From the cysteine up to the phenylalanine, the CDR3 has a length of 13 residues. The retained sequence is limited to the CDR3, 39 bases, with the frame set at the first base. This clonotype has more than one count but fewer than ten. Which antigen it targets is not known. Per-base qualities were not stored, and no clone one base away is much larger. Libraries were prepared through RT-PCR. Sequencing used an Illumina HiSeq 2500. TCRdb reprocessed the public reads (quality trimming at Q25 with fastp, clone calling with MiXCR) and kept in-frame beta chains. Records with the same CDR3 protein are collapsed into one entry carrying the most frequent genes and DNA. The sample table records some 640,000 distinct CDR3 sequences; over 11% of these occur just once. The ten most abundant clones make up approximately 6.5% of the sample.

This clonotype was obtained from a man aged 50 to 60 who received an inactivated influenza vaccine. Donor details come from another sample of the same person, matched by shared clones. The rearranged segments are TRBV20-1 and TRBJ2-7, with 12 bases aligning to TRBD2. The sample consisted of PBMCs from blood, taken 14 to 15 days before vaccination. The CDR3 reads as follows: CSVGTSGFWEQYF. The DNA reads TGCAGTGTCGGGACTAGCGGGTTCTGGGAGCAGTACTTC.